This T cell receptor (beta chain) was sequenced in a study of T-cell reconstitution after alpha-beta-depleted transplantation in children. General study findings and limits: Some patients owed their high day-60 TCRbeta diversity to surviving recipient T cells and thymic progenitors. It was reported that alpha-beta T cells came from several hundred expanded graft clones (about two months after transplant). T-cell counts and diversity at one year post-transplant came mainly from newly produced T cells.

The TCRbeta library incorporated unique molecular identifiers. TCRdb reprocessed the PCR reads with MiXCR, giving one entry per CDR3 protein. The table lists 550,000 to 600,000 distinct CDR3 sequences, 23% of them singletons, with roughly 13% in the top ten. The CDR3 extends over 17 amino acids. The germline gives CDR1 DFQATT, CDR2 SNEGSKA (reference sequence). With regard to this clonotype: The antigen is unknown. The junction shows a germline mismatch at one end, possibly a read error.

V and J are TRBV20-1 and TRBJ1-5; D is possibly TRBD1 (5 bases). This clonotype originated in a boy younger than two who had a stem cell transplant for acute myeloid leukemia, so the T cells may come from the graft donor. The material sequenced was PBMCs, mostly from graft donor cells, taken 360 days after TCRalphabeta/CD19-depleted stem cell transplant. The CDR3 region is CCARDPWAGISNQPQHF. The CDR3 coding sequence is TGCTGTGCTAGAGATCCCTGGGCAGGGATTAGCAATCAGCCCCAGCATTTT.